The present T cell receptor beta chain was sequenced within a study of T cell repertoires in ileal Crohn's disease. Study-wide background: Median disease duration was approximately eight years; about 35% smoked at surgery. Surgery for a complication: stricturing in 61%, penetrating in around 39%. About half of patients got postoperative therapy: approximately 12 thiopurines, approximately 18 anti-TNF. Study-wide points: Endoscopic recurrence occurred in every patient whose clonality exceeded 26.8%.

This CDR3 contains 14 residues. With 7 bases removed from V and 7 bases from J, the gap between germline ends came to 19 bases. Germline assignment: CDR1 SEHNR and CDR2 FQNEAQ (reference sequence). Only in-frame clones appear in the TCRdb table, and some are missing; sequencing was by immunoSEQ multiplex PCR. The profile shows about 11,000 clones, over 70% of them singletons. Time point: neoterminal ileum biopsy at postoperative endoscopy, about 6 months after surgery. The sample holds one count of this clone. Its target is unknown. This chain uses TRBV7-9 with TRBJ1-2; possibly TRBD1 for D (6 bases). Sequenced sample: ileal tissue. This sequence originates from an adult with Crohn's disease. The CDR3 here is CASNPKGGMLGYTF. CDR3 DNA sequence: TGTGCCAGCAACCCCAAGGGGGGGATGCTTGGCTACACCTTC.